This is a list of T cell receptor beta chains from one sample in a study of vaccination effects on CD4 cells after COVID-19. Antigens for these TCRs are unknown. Profiled with immunoSEQ multiplex PCR; TCRdb holds only in-frame clones, not every one. Found here are tens of thousands of clones, under 75% of them singletons; the top ten hold approximately 4%. Source: CD4+ T cells from PBMCs cultured with HCoV-OC43 spike peptides, taken before COVID-19 vaccination. The receptor source for this set is a human donor who received a COVID-19 vaccine. The CDR3 runs from the conserved cysteine through the conserved F or W.

>TRBJ2-3|TRBV29-1|12
CSVDRPPSAQYF
>TRBJ1-4|TRBV27|13
CASSAPGSTGLFF
>TRBJ2-5|TRBV11-2|15
CASSLEGVGQETQYF
>TRBJ2-3|TRBV18|14
CASSLVGTSDTQYF
>TRBJ2-3|TRBV5-1|17
CASSLVGGRGGTDTQYF
>TRBJ1-1|TRBV29-1|13
CSSETDPNTEAFF
>TRBJ2-2|TRBV5-1|16
CASSSQTGGGTGELFF
>TRBJ1-6|TRBV28|14
CASSLIQGNSPLHF
>TRBJ1-2|TRBV30|13
CAWRDMGKVGYTF
>TRBJ1-5|TRBV18|12
CASSPVDQPQHF
>TRBJ2-3|TRBV7-7|13
CASSLSPTDTQYF
>TRBJ1-3|TRBV19|15
CASTLGGLSGNTIYF
>TRBJ1-5|TRBV18|14
CASSPQGSNQPQHF
>TRBJ2-2|TRBV24-1|14
CATSDWSGSGELFF
>TRBJ2-5|TRBV10-1|13
CASSDPRQETQYF
>TRBJ1-1|TRBV6-2/TRBV6-3|13
CASSPGTAREAFF
>TRBJ2-1|TRBV6-5|14
CASNPNPLGNEQFF
>TRBJ2-1|TRBV5-1|14
CASSFQDIYNEQFF
>TRBJ1-1|TRBV5-4|15
CASSIKSSANTEAFF
>TRBJ1-2|TRBV7-9|11
CASTVSSGYTF
>TRBJ2-4|TRBV4-3|16
CASSQDRGGGGNIQYF
>TRBJ2-4|TRBV6-1|15
CASSERGTGINIQYF
>TRBJ2-1|TRBV9|14
CASSTQPTGNEQFF
>TRBJ2-5|TRBV12-5|14
CASGLVQQGKTQYF
>TRBJ1-2|TRBV6-5|14
CASSYEAGLNGYTF
>TRBJ1-1|TRBV6-6|12
CASSLANTEAFF
>TRBJ2-2|TRBV19|15
CASSIRRVNTGELFF
>TRBJ2-1|TRBV15|14
CATSRGDSYNEQFF
>TRBJ1-2|TRBV7-8|17
CASSLAGRGPANYGYTF
>TRBJ2-2|TRBV2|15
CASSGRRSNTGELFF
>TRBJ2-3|TRBV5-1|14
CASSLIFDTDTQYF
>TRBJ2-3|TRBV10-2|14
CASSGTGSGDTQYF
>TRBJ2-5|TRBV7-7|14
CASSWRGLGETQYF
>TRBJ1-5|TRBV28|17
CASSLIQGRVSNQPQHF
>TRBJ2-4|TRBV6-4|18
CASSDGDDRNLAKNIQYF
>TRBJ2-1|TRBV4-1|15
CASSQARGEYNEQFF
>TRBJ2-5|TRBV7-2|14
CASSLSGSGETQYF
>TRBJ2-3|TRBV6-6|15
CASSYSDSWTDTQYF
>TRBJ1-3|TRBV11-2|13
CASSFNSGNTIYF
>TRBJ1-5|TRBV10-1|17
CASSESEIQYSNQPQHF
>TRBJ2-3|TRBV19|15
CASSMNGQRTDTQYF
>TRBJ1-1|TRBV18|13
CASSPGLNTEAFF
>TRBJ1-2|TRBV10-2|14
CASSESTGSLGYTF
>TRBJ1-2|TRBV28|14
CASSRETAYYGYTF
>TRBJ1-4|TRBV9|15
CASSKATGLNEKLFF
>TRBJ1-1|TRBV28|16
CASSVGGVVRYTEAFF
>TRBJ2-6|TRBV5-5|15
CASSRQGSGANVLTF
>TRBJ1-5|TRBV11-2|16
CASSLVTGQSNQPQHF
>TRBJ2-3|TRBV28|17
CARVPTLKREDTDTQYF
>TRBJ1-1|TRBV11-1|13
CASSFHSDTEAFF